This TCR beta chain was captured in a study of T cell changes during pregnancy in multiple sclerosis. Assay: immunoSEQ multiplex PCR; the TCRdb copy retains only in-frame clones and omits some. In the table there are under 65,000 clones, approximately 93% of which are singletons. Germline loops: CDR1 GTSNPN, CDR2 SVGIG (reference sequence). Between the trimmed V and J ends, which lost 3 bases and 7 bases, there was a span of 22 bases. This CDR3 is built from 16 residues. The receptor was isolated from a female donor with multiple sclerosis, enrolled in a pregnancy study. This chain connects TRBV30 to TRBJ2-1, with a possible D match to TRBD2 (5 bases). Here the sequenced sample was CD8+ T cells from peripheral blood mononuclear cells, taken in the third trimester of pregnancy. CDR3 DNA: TGTGCCTGGAGCGACATCCACGCTTATGTAGCGAATGAGCAGTTCTTC. Amino acid sequence: CAWSDIHAYVANEQFF.